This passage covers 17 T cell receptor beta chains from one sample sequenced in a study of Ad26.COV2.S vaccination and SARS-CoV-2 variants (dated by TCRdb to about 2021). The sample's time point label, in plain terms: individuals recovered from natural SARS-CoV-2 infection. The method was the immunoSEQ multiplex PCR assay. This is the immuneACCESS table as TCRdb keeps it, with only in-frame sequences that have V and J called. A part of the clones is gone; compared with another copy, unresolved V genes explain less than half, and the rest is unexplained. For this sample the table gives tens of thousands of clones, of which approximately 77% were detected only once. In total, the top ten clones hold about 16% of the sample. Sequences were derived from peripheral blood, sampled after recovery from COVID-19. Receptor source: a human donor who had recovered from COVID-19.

The CDR3 here is CASSHPITKGGYEQYF. As DNA, the CDR3 is TGCGCCAGCAGCCACCCAATAACGAAGGGGGGATACGAGCAGTACTTC. The V gene is TRBV4-1, the J gene TRBJ2-7, with D perhaps being TRBD1 or TRBD2 (6 bases each). Germline assignment: CDR1 MGHRA and CDR2 YSYEKL. This CDR3 has 16 amino acids. V shed 3 bases and J shed 4 bases, with 19 bases lying between them.

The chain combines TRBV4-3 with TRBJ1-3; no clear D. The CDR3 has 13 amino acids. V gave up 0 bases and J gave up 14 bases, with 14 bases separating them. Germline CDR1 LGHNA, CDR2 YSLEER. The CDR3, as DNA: TGCGCCAGCAGCCAAGACTTCGGCGGGCGGGTATATTTT. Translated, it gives CASSQDFGGRVYF.

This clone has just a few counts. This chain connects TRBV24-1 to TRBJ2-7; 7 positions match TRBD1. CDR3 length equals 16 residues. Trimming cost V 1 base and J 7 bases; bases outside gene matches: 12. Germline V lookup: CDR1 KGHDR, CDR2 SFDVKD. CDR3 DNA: TGTGCCACCAGTGATTTTGGCCAGGGGGTCCTTAATGAGCAGTACTTC. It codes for CATSDFGQGVLNEQYF.

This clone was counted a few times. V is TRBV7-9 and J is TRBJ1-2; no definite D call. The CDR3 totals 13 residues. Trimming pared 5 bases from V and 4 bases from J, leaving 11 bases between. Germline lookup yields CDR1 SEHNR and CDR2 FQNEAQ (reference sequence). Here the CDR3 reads CASSPTGSYGYTF. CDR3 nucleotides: TGTGCCAGCAGCCCGACGGGCTCCTATGGCTACACCTTC.

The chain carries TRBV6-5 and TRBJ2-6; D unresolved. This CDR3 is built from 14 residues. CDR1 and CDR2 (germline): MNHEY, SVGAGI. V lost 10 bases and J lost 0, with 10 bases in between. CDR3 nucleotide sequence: TGTGCCACCAAAGGTACCTCTGGGGCCAACGTCCTGACTTTC. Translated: CATKGTSGANVLTF.

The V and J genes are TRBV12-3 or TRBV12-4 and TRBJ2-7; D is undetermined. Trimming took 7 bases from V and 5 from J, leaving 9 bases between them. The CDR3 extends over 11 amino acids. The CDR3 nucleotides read TGTGCCAGCACCCTCGGTGACGAGCAGTACTTC. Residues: CASTLGDEQYF.

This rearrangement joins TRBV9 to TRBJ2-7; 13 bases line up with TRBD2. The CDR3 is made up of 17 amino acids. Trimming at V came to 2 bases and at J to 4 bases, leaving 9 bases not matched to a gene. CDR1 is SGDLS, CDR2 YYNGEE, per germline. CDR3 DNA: TGTGCCAGCAGCGTCCCCAAAAGGGGACTAGCGGGATACGAGCAGTACTTC. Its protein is CASSVPKRGLAGYEQYF.

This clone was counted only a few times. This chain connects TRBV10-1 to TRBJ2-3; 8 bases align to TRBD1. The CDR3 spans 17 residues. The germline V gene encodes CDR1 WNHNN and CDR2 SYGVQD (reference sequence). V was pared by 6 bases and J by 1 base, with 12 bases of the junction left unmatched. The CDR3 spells CASSPGTGWPGTDTQYF. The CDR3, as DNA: TGCGCCAGCAGCCCCGGGACAGGATGGCCGGGCACAGATACGCAGTATTTT.

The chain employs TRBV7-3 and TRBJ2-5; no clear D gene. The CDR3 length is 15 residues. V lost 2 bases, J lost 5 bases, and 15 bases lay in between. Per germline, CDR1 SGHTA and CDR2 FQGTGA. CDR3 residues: CASSLLDGRKETQYF. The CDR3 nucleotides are TGTGCCAGCAGCTTATTGGACGGTCGGAAGGAGACCCAGTACTTC. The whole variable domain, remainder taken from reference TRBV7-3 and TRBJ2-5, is GAGVSQTPSNKVTEKGKYVELRCDPISGHTALYWYRQSLGQGPEFLIYFQGTGAADDSGLPNDRFFAVRPEGSVSTLKIQRTERGDSAVYLCASSLLDGRKETQYFGPGTRLLVL.

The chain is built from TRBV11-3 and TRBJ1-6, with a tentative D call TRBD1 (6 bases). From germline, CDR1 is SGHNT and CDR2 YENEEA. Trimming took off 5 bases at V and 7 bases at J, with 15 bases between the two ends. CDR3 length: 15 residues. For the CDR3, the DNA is TGTGCCAGCAGCCCCGGGGGGGCTGGCAATTCACCCCTCCACTTT. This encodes CASSPGGAGNSPLHF.

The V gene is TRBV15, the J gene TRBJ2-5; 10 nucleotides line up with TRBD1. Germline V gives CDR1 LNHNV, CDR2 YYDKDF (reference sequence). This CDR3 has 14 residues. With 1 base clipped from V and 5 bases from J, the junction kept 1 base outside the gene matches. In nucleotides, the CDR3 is TGTGCCACCAGCAGAGGGACAGGGGGGGAGACCCAGTACTTC. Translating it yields CATSRGTGGETQYF.

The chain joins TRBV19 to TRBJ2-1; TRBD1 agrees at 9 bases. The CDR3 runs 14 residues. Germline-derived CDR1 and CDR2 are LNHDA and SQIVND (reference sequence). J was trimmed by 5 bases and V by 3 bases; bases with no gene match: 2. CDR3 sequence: CASSIWDRDNEQFF. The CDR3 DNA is TGTGCCAGTAGTATTTGGGACAGGGACAATGAGCAGTTCTTC.

CDR3 bases: TGTGCCAGCAGTTTAATGGGAATGAGCGGCTACACCTTC. Amino acids: CASSLMGMSGYTF. The chain links TRBV27 to TRBJ1-2; D is unclear. Trimming stripped 2 bases from V and 8 bases from J, with 12 bases between. This CDR3 has 13 residues. The V gene's germline CDR1 is MNHEY and CDR2 SMNVEV (reference sequence).

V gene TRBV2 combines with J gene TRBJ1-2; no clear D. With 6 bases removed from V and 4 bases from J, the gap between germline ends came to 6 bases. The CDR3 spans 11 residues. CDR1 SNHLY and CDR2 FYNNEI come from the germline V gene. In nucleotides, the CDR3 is TGTGCCAGCAGCCTATTCTATGGCTACACCTTC. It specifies CASSLFYGYTF.

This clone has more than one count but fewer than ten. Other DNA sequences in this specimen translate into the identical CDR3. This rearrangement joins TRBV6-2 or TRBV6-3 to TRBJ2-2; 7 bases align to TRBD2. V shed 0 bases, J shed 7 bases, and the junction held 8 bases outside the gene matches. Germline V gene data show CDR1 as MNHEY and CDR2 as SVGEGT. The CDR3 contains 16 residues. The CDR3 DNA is TGTGCCAGCAGTTACTCACCGGGAGGTCCTGGCGGGGAGCTGTTTTTT. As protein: CASSYSPGGPGGELFF.

CDR3 sequence reads: CASSYTSGWGYEQYF. In DNA, the CDR3 is TGTGCCAGCAGTTATACTAGCGGTTGGGGATACGAGCAGTACTTC. The chain links TRBV6-6 to TRBJ2-7; 8 bases line up with TRBD2. The CDR3 has 15 residues. J was trimmed by 4 bases and V by 3 bases; bases with no gene match: 8. Germline loops: CDR1 MNHNY, CDR2 SVGAGI (reference sequence).

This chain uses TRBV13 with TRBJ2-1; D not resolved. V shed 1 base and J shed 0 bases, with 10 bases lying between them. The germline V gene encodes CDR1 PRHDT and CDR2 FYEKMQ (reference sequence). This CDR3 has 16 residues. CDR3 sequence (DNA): TGTGCCAGCAGCTTAGAGGGCTACTCCTCCTACAATGAGCAGTTCTTC. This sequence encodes CASSLEGYSSYNEQFF.